This TCR beta chain was observed in a study of blood T cell repertoires in COVID-19. Study-wide context: Nucleic acid was either cDNA or gDNA, and it came from T cells, B-cell-depleted T cells, or PBMCs.

Per the original methods: By means of reference gene primer amplification, nucleated cell counts were estimated. The repertoire was sequenced with immunoSEQ multiplex PCR; TCRdb's copy has only in-frame clones and lacks some. V and J calls and clone size are given by that table; D and trimming were obtained from the DNA. Of about 140,000 clones in the sample, about 82% were seen once. Trimming removed 0 bases from V and 2 bases from J, with 8 bases in between. The CDR3 is 15 amino acids. The V gene's germline CDR1 is SGHRS and CDR2 YFSETQ. This clonotype originated in an elderly woman with active or convalescent COVID-19. The sample comprised peripheral blood. The rearrangement links TRBV5-1 to TRBJ2-2; a possible D gene is TRBD2 (6 bases). The CDR3 here is CASSLGGLNTGELFF. In DNA, the CDR3 is TGCGCCAGCAGCTTGGGTGGACTAAACACCGGGGAGCTGTTTTTT.